These T cell receptor beta chains were read from a single sample in a study of graft-versus-host responses after intestinal transplantation. Here immunoSEQ multiplex PCR was the method, and the copy in TCRdb shows in-frame clones only, minus some. Among approximately 71,000 clones listed, more than 80% were seen once. Which antigens these TCRs recognize remains unknown. Specimen: unstimulated CD8+ T cells sorted from spleen or lymph node cells, collected before intestinal transplant. The origin of the receptors is a human donor who received an intestinal transplant. CDR3s include the opening cysteine and the closing phenylalanine or tryptophan. The D gene is left open where the match is weak. Clone size is stated in some rows and not others, as once, few, many or a class when expanded.

v_call	j_call	d_call	clone_size	cdr3_nt	cdr3_aa
TRBV11-2	TRBJ2-5	TRBD1	NA	TGTGCCAGCAGCGTTAGGGACAGGGAGGGAGAGACCCAGTACTTC	CASSVRDREGETQYF
TRBV6-1	TRBJ2-7	NA	NA	TGTGCCAGCAGTGAAAGCCGGGATCGGGGGCAGTACTTC	CASSESRDRGQYF
TRBV29-1	TRBJ1-3	NA	NA	TGCAGCGTTGTGGAGGGGTCTGGAAACACCATATATTTT	CSVVEGSGNTIYF
TRBV6-1	TRBJ2-3	TRBD2	NA	TGTGCCAGCAGTGAAAACGGGGGGGCAGCAGATACGCAGTATTTT	CASSENGGAADTQYF
TRBV7-8	TRBJ2-5	NA	NA	TGTGCCAGCAGCTTTCGAGAGACCCAGTACTTC	CASSFRETQYF
TRBV28	TRBJ2-2	NA	NA	TGTGCCAGCAGTCCTCGGGACTTCTACACCGGGGAGCTGTTTTTT	CASSPRDFYTGELFF
TRBV7-9	TRBJ2-7	TRBD2	NA	TGTGCCAGCAGCTTAGTCCAACTAGAGACTAGCGGGATACTCTACGAGCAGTACTTC	CASSLVQLETSGILYEQYF
TRBV9	TRBJ2-1	TRBD2	NA	TGTGCCAGCAGCGTAGCAGCGGGGGGTGCGAATGAGCAGTTCTTC	CASSVAAGGANEQFF
TRBV4-2	TRBJ2-7	TRBD2	NA	TGTGCCAGCAGCTCCAGACTAGCGGCCTCCTACGAGCAGTACTTC	CASSSRLAASYEQYF
TRBV4-1	TRBJ1-2	TRBD1	NA	TGCGCCAGCAGCCTCAAAACGGGACAGCTATATGGCTACACCTTC	CASSLKTGQLYGYTF
TRBV28	TRBJ1-6	TRBD1	NA	TGTGCCAGCAGTTTGGGACAGGGTAATTCACCCCTCCACTTT	CASSLGQGNSPLHF
TRBV19	TRBJ1-2	TRBD1	NA	TGTGCCAGTAGTACCCGAAGGGGGCAGTATGGCTACACCTTC	CASSTRRGQYGYTF
TRBV27	TRBJ2-7	TRBD2	NA	TGTGCCAGCAGTCCGTCACTAGCGGGGTCGTACGAGCAGTACTTC	CASSPSLAGSYEQYF
TRBV6-6	TRBJ2-7	TRBD1	NA	TGTGCCAGCAGTTCGGACAGGAACCCCTACGAGCAGTACTTC	CASSSDRNPYEQYF
TRBV5-6	TRBJ2-7	TRBD1	NA	TGTGCCAGCAGCTTCGGGACAGGGACCTACGAGCAGTACTTC	CASSFGTGTYEQYF
TRBV4-1	TRBJ1-4	TRBD1	few	TGCGCCAGCAGCCCCTTCGCAGGGGGTAATGAAAAACTGTTTTTT	CASSPFAGGNEKLFF
TRBV5-8	TRBJ2-1	TRBD2	NA	TGTGCCAGCCCTCGGGAGGGCTATGAGCAGTTCTTC	CASPREGYEQFF
TRBV2	TRBJ2-7	NA	NA	TGTGCCAGCAGTGAGGCAGGTCCCTACGAGCAGTACTTC	CASSEAGPYEQYF
TRBV9	TRBJ2-6	TRBD2	NA	TGTGCCAGCAGCGCAACAGGGGTTAGCGGGAGTCTAAGAGGGGCCAACGTCCTGACTTTC	CASSATGVSGSLRGANVLTF
TRBV5-4	TRBJ2-7	NA	NA	TGTGCCAGCAGCTTGGGGGCAGGCTTCTCCTACGAGCAGTACTTC	CASSLGAGFSYEQYF
TRBV6-1	TRBJ2-7	TRBD2	few	TGTGCCAGCAGTGGGGGGGTCGGGACTACTTCCTACGAGCAGTACTTC	CASSGGVGTTSYEQYF
TRBV29-1	TRBJ1-2	NA	NA	TGCAGCATCCCTGGCTCGAATTCAGGCGGCTACACCTTC	CSIPGSNSGGYTF
TRBV6-4	TRBJ2-1	TRBD1	NA	TGTGCCAGCAGCCGGGACAGCTCCTACAATGAGCAGTTCTTC	CASSRDSSYNEQFF
TRBV4-1	TRBJ2-7	NA	NA	TGCGCCAGCAGCCAAGATACCTACGAGCAGTACTTC	CASSQDTYEQYF
TRBV4-1	TRBJ1-1	TRBD1	few	TGCGCCAGCAGCCAGGAATCAGGGGGCTCGAGAATGAACACTGAAGCTTTCTTT	CASSQESGGSRMNTEAFF
TRBV7-6	TRBJ2-3	TRBD1	NA	TGTGCCAGCAGCTTAGGGCAGGGGGCGGATACGCAGTATTTT	CASSLGQGADTQYF
TRBV4-1	TRBJ1-5	NA	NA	TGCGCCAGCAGCCCCTCGCGATCACCAAAGCCCCAGCATTTT	CASSPSRSPKPQHF
TRBV6-5	TRBJ2-1	NA	NA	TGTGCCAGCAGTTACTCGAACGGGAATGAGCAGTTCTTC	CASSYSNGNEQFF